The rows below give T cell receptor beta chains drawn from one sample of a study of T-cell memory formation after mild COVID-19. Via MiXCR, TCRdb re-called the 5' RACE reads, giving one row per CDR3 protein. The repertoire holds 450,000 to 650,000 distinct CDR3 sequences, 20% seen once, with around 12% in the top ten. Sequencing used PBMCs or a T cell subset sorted from them (not recorded which). Receptor source: an adult woman who had mild COVID-19 (a few samples of this study predate the infection). Cell type and time point are not known. The CDR3 runs from the conserved cysteine through the conserved F or W. The D gene is left open where the match is weak. The listing skips clone size in some rows; elsewhere it reads once, few, many or a size class.

size	D	V	J	DNA	CDR3
few	.	TRBV20-1	TRBJ1-1	TGCAGTGCTCGACCAGGGGCATCGAACACTGAAGCTTTCTTT	CSARPGASNTEAFF
few	.	TRBV4-2	TRBJ2-4	TGTGCCAGCAGCCAAGTGCAGACTAAGACCCTTCAGTACTTC	CASSQVQTKTLQYF
few	.	TRBV12-3/TRBV12-4	TRBJ2-1	TGTGCCAGCAGTTTAGCGACGGCGGGGCAGTTCTTC	CASSLATAGQFF
.	.	TRBV12-3/TRBV12-4	TRBJ2-2	TGTGCCAGCAGCCGCAGGGCCCCCGGGGAGCTGTTTTTT	CASSRRAPGELFF
few	.	TRBV29-1	TRBJ2-5	TGCAGCGTTGAAGAAAATGGGCGGCGGACCCAGTACTTC	CSVEENGRRTQYF
many	TRBD2	TRBV4-1	TRBJ2-3	TGCGCCAGCAGCCGTGATAGCGGGAGGCCCCGGTCTTTT	CASSRDSGRPRSF
.	TRBD1	TRBV12-3/TRBV12-4	TRBJ2-5	TGTGCCAGCAGTTCTTACCGGGACAGGGCAAACTTC	CASSSYRDRANF
few	TRBD2	TRBV30	TRBJ2-7	TGTGCCTGGAGTCCCCGGACTAGCGGAGAGAGGGGGTACGAGCAGTACTTC	CAWSPRTSGERGYEQYF
few	.	TRBV12-3/TRBV12-4	TRBJ2-2	TGTGCCAGCACAGATAACAGGCTCGGGACCGGGGAGCTGTTTTTT	CASTDNRLGTGELFF
.	.	TRBV29-1	TRBJ1-5	TGCAGCGTTGGAGGTCGCAATCAGCCCCAGCATTTT	CSVGGRNQPQHF
few	TRBD1	TRBV19	TRBJ1-1	TGTGCCAGTAGGGAGACAGGGGTCAACACTGAAGCTTTCTTT	CASRETGVNTEAFF
.	.	TRBV5-1	TRBJ2-1	TGCGCCAGCAGCCCCGCCAGAGACGGTTACAATGAGCAGTTCTTC	CASSPARDGYNEQFF
.	.	TRBV20-1	TRBJ2-5	TGCAGTGCTAGATATTTTAAGTCTGGGGACCGCGAAGAGACCCAGTACTTC	CSARYFKSGDREETQYF
.	TRBD2	TRBV20-1	TRBJ2-1	TGCAGTGCTAGAGATCGGGCGGGGGAAAGGAATGAGCAGTTCTTC	CSARDRAGERNEQFF
.	TRBD1	TRBV4-1	TRBJ2-7	TGCGCCAGCAGCCAAGATCAGGGACAGGGGGCGAACGAGCAGTACTTC	CASSQDQGQGANEQYF
many	.	TRBV6-6	TRBJ2-1	TGTGCCAGCAGTATGTCGGGAACTAACAATGAGCAGTTCTTC	CASSMSGTNNEQFF